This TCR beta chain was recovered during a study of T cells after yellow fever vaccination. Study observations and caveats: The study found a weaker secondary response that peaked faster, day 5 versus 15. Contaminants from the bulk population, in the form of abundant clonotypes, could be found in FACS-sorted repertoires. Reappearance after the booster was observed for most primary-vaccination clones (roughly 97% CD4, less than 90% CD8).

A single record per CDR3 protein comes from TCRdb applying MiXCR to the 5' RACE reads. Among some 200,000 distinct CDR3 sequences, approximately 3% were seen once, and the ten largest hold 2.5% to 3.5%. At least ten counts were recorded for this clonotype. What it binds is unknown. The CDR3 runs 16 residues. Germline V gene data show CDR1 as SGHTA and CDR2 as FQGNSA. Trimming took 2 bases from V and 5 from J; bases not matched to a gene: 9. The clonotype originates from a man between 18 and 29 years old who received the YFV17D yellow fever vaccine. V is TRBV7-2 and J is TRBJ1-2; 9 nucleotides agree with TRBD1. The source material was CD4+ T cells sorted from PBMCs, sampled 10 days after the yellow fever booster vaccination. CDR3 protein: CASSLMAAGTGYGYTF. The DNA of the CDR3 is TGTGCCAGCAGCTTAATGGCCGCCGGGACAGGGTATGGCTACACCTTC.